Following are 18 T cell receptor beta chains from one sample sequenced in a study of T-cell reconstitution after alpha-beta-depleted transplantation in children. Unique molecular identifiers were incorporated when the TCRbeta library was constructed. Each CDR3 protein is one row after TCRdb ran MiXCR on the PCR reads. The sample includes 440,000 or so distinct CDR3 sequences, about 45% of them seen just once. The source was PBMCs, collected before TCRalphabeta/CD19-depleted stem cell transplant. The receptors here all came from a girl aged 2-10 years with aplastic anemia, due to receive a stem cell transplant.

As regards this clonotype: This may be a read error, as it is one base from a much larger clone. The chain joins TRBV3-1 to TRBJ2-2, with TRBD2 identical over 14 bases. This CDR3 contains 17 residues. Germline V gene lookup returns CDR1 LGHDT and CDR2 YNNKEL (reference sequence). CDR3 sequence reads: CACSQGGLAGDPGELFF. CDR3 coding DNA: TGTGCCTGCAGCCAAGGGGGACTAGCGGGAGATCCCGGGGAGCTGTTTTTT.

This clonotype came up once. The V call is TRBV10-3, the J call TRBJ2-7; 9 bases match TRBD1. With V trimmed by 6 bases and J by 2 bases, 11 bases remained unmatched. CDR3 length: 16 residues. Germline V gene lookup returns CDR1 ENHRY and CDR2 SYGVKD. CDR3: CAIRPSGGQGTYEQYF. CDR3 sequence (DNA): TGTGCCATCAGGCCCTCGGGGGGACAGGGCACCTACGAGCAGTACTTC.

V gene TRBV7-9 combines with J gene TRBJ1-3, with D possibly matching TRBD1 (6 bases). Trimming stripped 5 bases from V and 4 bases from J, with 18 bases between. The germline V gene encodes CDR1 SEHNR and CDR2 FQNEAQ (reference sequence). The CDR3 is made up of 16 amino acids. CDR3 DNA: TGTGCCAGCAGCACCCGAGTGACAGGCCCAGGAAACACCATATATTTT. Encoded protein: CASSTRVTGPGNTIYF.

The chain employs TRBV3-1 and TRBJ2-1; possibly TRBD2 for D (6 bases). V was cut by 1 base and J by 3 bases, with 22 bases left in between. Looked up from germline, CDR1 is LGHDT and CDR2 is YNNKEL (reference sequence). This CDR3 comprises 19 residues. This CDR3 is CASSQGPRGGDPIYNEQFF. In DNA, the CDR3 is TGTGCCAGCAGCCAAGGCCCTCGAGGAGGGGACCCTATCTACAATGAGCAGTTCTTC.

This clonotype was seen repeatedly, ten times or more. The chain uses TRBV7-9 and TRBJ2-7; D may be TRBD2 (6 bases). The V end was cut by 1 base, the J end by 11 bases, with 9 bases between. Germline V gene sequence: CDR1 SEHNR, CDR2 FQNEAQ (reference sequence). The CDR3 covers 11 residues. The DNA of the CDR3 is TGTGCCAGCAGCTTAGGGGGGGAGGAGTACTTC. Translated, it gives CASSLGGEEYF.

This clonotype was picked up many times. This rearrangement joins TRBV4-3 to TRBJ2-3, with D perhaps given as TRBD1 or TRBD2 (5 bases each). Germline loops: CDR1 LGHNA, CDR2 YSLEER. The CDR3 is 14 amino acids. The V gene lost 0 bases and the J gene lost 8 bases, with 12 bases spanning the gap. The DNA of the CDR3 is TGCGCCAGCAGCCAAGATCGTGGGGACCTTACGCAGTATTTT. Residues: CASSQDRGDLTQYF.

CDR3 sequence: CASRQESYEQYF. The CDR3 nucleotides are TGCGCCAGCAGACAGGAGTCCTACGAGCAGTACTTC. The V call is TRBV5-1, the J call TRBJ2-7; D perhaps matches TRBD1 (5 bases). The germline gives CDR1 SGHRS, CDR2 YFSETQ. Between the trimmed V and J ends, which lost 5 bases and 1 base, there was a span of 7 bases. This CDR3 is 12 amino acids long.

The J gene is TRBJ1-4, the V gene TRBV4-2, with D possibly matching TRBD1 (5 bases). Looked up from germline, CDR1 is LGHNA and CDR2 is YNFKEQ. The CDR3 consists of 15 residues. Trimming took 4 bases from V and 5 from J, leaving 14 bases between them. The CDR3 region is CASSLPGTANEKLFF. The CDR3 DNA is TGTGCCAGCAGCCTACCCGGGACGGCAAATGAAAAACTGTTTTTT.

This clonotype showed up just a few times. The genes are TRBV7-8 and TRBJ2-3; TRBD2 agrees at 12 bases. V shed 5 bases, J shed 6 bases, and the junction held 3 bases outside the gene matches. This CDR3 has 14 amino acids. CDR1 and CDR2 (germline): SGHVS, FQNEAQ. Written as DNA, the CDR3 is TGTGCCAGCAGCGCCGGACTAGCGGGGGATACGCAGTATTTT. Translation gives CASSAGLAGDTQYF.

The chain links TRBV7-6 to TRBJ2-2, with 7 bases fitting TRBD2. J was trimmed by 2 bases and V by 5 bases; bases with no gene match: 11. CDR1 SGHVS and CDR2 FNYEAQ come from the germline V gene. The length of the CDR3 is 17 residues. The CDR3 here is CASSPVGGSPNTGELFF. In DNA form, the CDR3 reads TGTGCCAGCAGCCCCGTGGGCGGGAGTCCCAACACCGGGGAGCTGTTTTTT.

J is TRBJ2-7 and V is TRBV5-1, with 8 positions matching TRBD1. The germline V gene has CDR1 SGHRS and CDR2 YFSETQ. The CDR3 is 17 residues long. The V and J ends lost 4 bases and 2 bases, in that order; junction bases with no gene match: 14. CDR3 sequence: CASSPYWGTGETYEQYF. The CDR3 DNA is TGCGCCAGCAGCCCCTATTGGGGGACAGGAGAAACCTACGAGCAGTACTTC.

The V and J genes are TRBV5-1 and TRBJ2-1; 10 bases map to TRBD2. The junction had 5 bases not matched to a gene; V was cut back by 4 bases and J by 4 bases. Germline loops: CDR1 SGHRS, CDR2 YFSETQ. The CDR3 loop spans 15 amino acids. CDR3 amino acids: CASSVTSGPYNEQFF. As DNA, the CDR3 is TGCGCCAGCAGCGTGACTAGCGGGCCATACAATGAGCAGTTCTTC.

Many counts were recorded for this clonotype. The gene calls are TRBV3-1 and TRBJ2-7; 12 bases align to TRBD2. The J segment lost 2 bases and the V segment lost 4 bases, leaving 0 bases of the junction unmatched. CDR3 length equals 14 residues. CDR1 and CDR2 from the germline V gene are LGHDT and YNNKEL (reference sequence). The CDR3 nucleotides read TGTGCCAGCAGCCGGACTAGCGGGACCTACGAGCAGTACTTC. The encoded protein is CASSRTSGTYEQYF.

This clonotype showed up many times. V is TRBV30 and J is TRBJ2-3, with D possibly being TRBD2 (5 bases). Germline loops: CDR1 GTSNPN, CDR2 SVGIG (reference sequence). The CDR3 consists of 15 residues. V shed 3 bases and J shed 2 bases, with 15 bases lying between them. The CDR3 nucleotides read TGTGCCTGGAGCTTTCAGGCTAGCTTCACAGATACGCAGTATTTT. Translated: CAWSFQASFTDTQYF.

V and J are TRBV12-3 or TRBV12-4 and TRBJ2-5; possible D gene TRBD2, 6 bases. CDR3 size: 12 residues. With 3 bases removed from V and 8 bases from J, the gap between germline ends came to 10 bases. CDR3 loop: CASSLGGATQYF. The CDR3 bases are TGTGCCAGCAGTTTGGGGGGTGCTACCCAGTACTTC.

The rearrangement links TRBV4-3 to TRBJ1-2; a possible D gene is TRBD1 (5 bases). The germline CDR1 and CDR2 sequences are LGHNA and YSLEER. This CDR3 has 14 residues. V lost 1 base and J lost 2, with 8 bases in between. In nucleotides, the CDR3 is TGCGCCAGCAGCCAAGCGGGGACGAACTATGGCTACACCTTC. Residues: CASSQAGTNYGYTF.

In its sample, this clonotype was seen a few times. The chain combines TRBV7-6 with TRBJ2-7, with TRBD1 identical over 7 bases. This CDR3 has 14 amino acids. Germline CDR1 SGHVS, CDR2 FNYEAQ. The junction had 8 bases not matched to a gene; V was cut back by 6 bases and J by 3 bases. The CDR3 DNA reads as TGTGCCAGCAGTCTAAACAGGGGTAGCTACGAGCAGTACTTC. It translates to CASSLNRGSYEQYF. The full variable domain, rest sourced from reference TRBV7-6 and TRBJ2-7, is GAGVSQSPRYKVTKRGQDVALRCDPISGHVSLYWYRQALGQGPEFLTYFNYEAQQDKSGLPNDRFSAERPEGSISTLTIQRTEQRDSAMYRCASSLNRGSYEQYFGPGTRLTVT.

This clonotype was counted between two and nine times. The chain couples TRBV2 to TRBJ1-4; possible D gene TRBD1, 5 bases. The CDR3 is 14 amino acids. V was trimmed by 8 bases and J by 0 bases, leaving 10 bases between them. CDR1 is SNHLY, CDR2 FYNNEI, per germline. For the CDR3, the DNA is TGTGCCAGCGCCGGGGGGGCAACTAATGAAAAACTGTTTTTT. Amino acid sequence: CASAGGATNEKLFF.